Listed below are T cell receptor beta chains from one sample, sequenced in a study of response to subunit inactivated influenza vaccine. TCRdb re-analysed the RT-PCR reads in MiXCR, keeping a single row per CDR3 protein. The table has 800,000 or so distinct CDR3 sequences, 21% seen once. The material was PBMCs from blood, obtained 5 days after vaccination. These receptors were obtained from a man in his forties or fifties who received an inactivated influenza vaccine. The CDR3 runs from the conserved cysteine through the conserved F or W. D genes are given only for firm matches. The size entry is marked missing in some rows and otherwise reads once, few, many or a size class.

v_gene: TRBV7-3; abundance: few; d_gene: TRBD2; j_gene: TRBJ2-1; CDR3nt: TGTGCCAGCAGCCTATCCTGGACTAGCGGGTTCAATGAGCAGTTCTTC; CDR3aa: CASSLSWTSGFNEQFF
v_gene: TRBV28; abundance: .; d_gene: TRBD2; j_gene: TRBJ2-7; CDR3nt: TGTGCCAGCAGTTTTCTATTTTCCGCGGGGGGCTACGAGCAGTACTTC; CDR3aa: CASSFLFSAGGYEQYF
v_gene: TRBV10-3; abundance: few; d_gene: .; j_gene: TRBJ2-1; CDR3nt: TGTGCCATCAGCGCTAGCGCTAGCTCCTACAATGAGCAGTTCTTC; CDR3aa: CAISASASSYNEQFF
v_gene: TRBV20-1; abundance: few; d_gene: .; j_gene: TRBJ2-3; CDR3nt: TGCAGTGCTCAAGAGACAGATACGCAGTATTTT; CDR3aa: CSAQETDTQYF
v_gene: TRBV3-1; abundance: .; d_gene: .; j_gene: TRBJ2-2; CDR3nt: TGTGCCAGCAGCCAAGAACCGCCCGGGGAGCTGTTTTTT; CDR3aa: CASSQEPPGELFF
v_gene: TRBV29-1; abundance: few; d_gene: TRBD2; j_gene: TRBJ2-5; CDR3nt: TGCAGCGTTGAAGGTCTGACTAGCGCCTTAGGCGGCCAAGAGACCCAGTACTTC; CDR3aa: CSVEGLTSALGGQETQYF
v_gene: TRBV6-1; abundance: once; d_gene: .; j_gene: TRBJ2-7; CDR3nt: TGTGCCAGCGACAACGGCAGGGGAGGAGGCGAGCAGTACTTC; CDR3aa: CASDNGRGGGEQYF
v_gene: TRBV20-1; abundance: .; d_gene: TRBD1; j_gene: TRBJ1-2; CDR3nt: TGCAGTGGGACAGGGGCGAAAAACCCCTATGGCTACACCTTC; CDR3aa: CSGTGAKNPYGYTF
v_gene: TRBV7-2; abundance: few; d_gene: .; j_gene: TRBJ2-5; CDR3nt: TGTGCCATTCTAGGGGAGACCCAGTACTTC; CDR3aa: CAILGETQYF
v_gene: TRBV20-1; abundance: .; d_gene: .; j_gene: TRBJ2-3; CDR3nt: TGCAGTGTCCCGGGACATAGCACAGATACGCAGTATTTT; CDR3aa: CSVPGHSTDTQYF
v_gene: TRBV14; abundance: .; d_gene: .; j_gene: TRBJ2-3; CDR3nt: TGTGCCAGCAGCCAAAACTCCTTTCCGTTTATCACAGATACGCAGTATTTT; CDR3aa: CASSQNSFPFITDTQYF
v_gene: TRBV29-1; abundance: few; d_gene: .; j_gene: TRBJ1-1; CDR3nt: TGCAGCGTTGATGTTTCAGGGATGGGAAACACTGAAGCTTTCTTT; CDR3aa: CSVDVSGMGNTEAFF
v_gene: TRBV20-1; abundance: .; d_gene: .; j_gene: TRBJ2-2; CDR3nt: TGCAGTGCTAGACAGGGACCCAACACCGGGGAGCTGTTTTTT; CDR3aa: CSARQGPNTGELFF
v_gene: TRBV5-1; abundance: many; d_gene: .; j_gene: TRBJ2-5; CDR3nt: TGTGCCAGCAGCTTAGCAGGGGTTGAGGAGACCCAGTACTTC; CDR3aa: CASSLAGVEETQYF
v_gene: TRBV6-2/TRBV6-3; abundance: few; d_gene: TRBD1; j_gene: TRBJ2-1; CDR3nt: TGTGCCAGCAGTTACAATCAGGGGGCTTACAATGAGCAGTTCTTC; CDR3aa: CASSYNQGAYNEQFF
v_gene: TRBV4-1; abundance: .; d_gene: .; j_gene: TRBJ2-7; CDR3nt: TGCGCCAGCAGCCAAGATCTTGCGCCTCTCGAGCAGTACTTC; CDR3aa: CASSQDLAPLEQYF
v_gene: TRBV20-1; abundance: few; d_gene: .; j_gene: TRBJ2-3; CDR3nt: TGCAGTGCTAGAGATTACCTCGCGGGACAGAGCACAGATACGCAGTATTTT; CDR3aa: CSARDYLAGQSTDTQYF
v_gene: TRBV11-2; abundance: few; d_gene: TRBD2; j_gene: TRBJ2-5; CDR3nt: TGTGCCAGCAGTCATCGACGGACTAGCGGGGGGCTCAGAGAGACCCAGTACTTC; CDR3aa: CASSHRRTSGGLRETQYF
v_gene: TRBV11-1; abundance: many; d_gene: .; j_gene: TRBJ2-5; CDR3nt: TGTGCCAGCAGCTTAGGTGACAGTGAGACCCAGTACTTC; CDR3aa: CASSLGDSETQYF
v_gene: TRBV5-6; abundance: few; d_gene: .; j_gene: TRBJ1-1; CDR3nt: TGTGCCAGCAGCTTGTCGAAGGGGGCTGAAGCTTTCTTT; CDR3aa: CASSLSKGAEAFF
v_gene: TRBV4-2; abundance: .; d_gene: .; j_gene: TRBJ2-7; CDR3nt: TGTGCCAGCAGCCAAGATGATGTGACGGGTTCCTCCGAGCAGTACTTC; CDR3aa: CASSQDDVTGSSEQYF
v_gene: TRBV27; abundance: .; d_gene: .; j_gene: TRBJ2-5; CDR3nt: TGTGCCAGCAGTCCCCCCGGGACCCTAATTGGGGTCCAGTACTTC; CDR3aa: CASSPPGTLIGVQYF
v_gene: TRBV10-3; abundance: few; d_gene: TRBD2; j_gene: TRBJ2-1; CDR3nt: TGTGCCATCAGTGGTGCGGGAGGGCCGGATGAGCAGTTCTTC; CDR3aa: CAISGAGGPDEQFF
v_gene: TRBV29-1; abundance: many; d_gene: .; j_gene: TRBJ2-7; CDR3nt: TGCAGCGTTGGTACTGGAAGGAACGAGCAGTACTTC; CDR3aa: CSVGTGRNEQYF
v_gene: TRBV4-1; abundance: .; d_gene: .; j_gene: TRBJ2-4; CDR3nt: TGCGCCAGCAGCCAAAGGGTGATCGGAGACGCAGCCAAAAACATTCAGTACTTC; CDR3aa: CASSQRVIGDAAKNIQYF
v_gene: TRBV7-9; abundance: .; d_gene: .; j_gene: TRBJ1-1; CDR3nt: TGTGCCAGCAGCTTGACAGGACAAATGAACACTGAAGCTTTCTTT; CDR3aa: CASSLTGQMNTEAFF
v_gene: TRBV18; abundance: many; d_gene: .; j_gene: TRBJ2-7; CDR3nt: TGTGCCAGCTCTCCTCTTAGCTCCTACGAGCAGTACTTC; CDR3aa: CASSPLSSYEQYF
v_gene: TRBV28; abundance: .; d_gene: .; j_gene: TRBJ1-5; CDR3nt: TGTGCCAGCAGGGGGGACCTGAATCAGCCCCAGCATTTT; CDR3aa: CASRGDLNQPQHF
v_gene: TRBV28; abundance: few; d_gene: .; j_gene: TRBJ2-2; CDR3nt: TGTGCCAGCAGTTCGGACCGCGGGGAGCTGTTTTTT; CDR3aa: CASSSDRGELFF
v_gene: TRBV12-5; abundance: few; d_gene: .; j_gene: TRBJ2-5; CDR3nt: TGTGCCAGCGGCCTAGGAGAGACCCAGTACTTC; CDR3aa: CASGLGETQYF
v_gene: TRBV5-5; abundance: few; d_gene: .; j_gene: TRBJ2-7; CDR3nt: TGTGCCAGCACCCAATGGCGGGGTACCTACGAGCAGTACTTC; CDR3aa: CASTQWRGTYEQYF
v_gene: TRBV28; abundance: .; d_gene: .; j_gene: TRBJ1-3; CDR3nt: TGTGCCAGCAGTTTATATGGACAACAGGGCATCTCTGGAAACACCATATATTTT; CDR3aa: CASSLYGQQGISGNTIYF
v_gene: TRBV25-1; abundance: .; d_gene: .; j_gene: TRBJ2-1; CDR3nt: TGTGCCAGCAGTGGGATGGGGGAGCATGAGCAGTTCTTC; CDR3aa: CASSGMGEHEQFF
v_gene: TRBV6-1; abundance: few; d_gene: TRBD1; j_gene: TRBJ2-3; CDR3nt: TGTGCCAGCAGGGGACAGACTAGCACAGATACGCAGTATTTT; CDR3aa: CASRGQTSTDTQYF
v_gene: TRBV7-2; abundance: .; d_gene: .; j_gene: TRBJ2-7; CDR3nt: TGTGCCAGCAACCGGGACTCTTACTACGAGCAGTACTTC; CDR3aa: CASNRDSYYEQYF
v_gene: TRBV4-3; abundance: few; d_gene: .; j_gene: TRBJ1-2; CDR3nt: TGCGCCAGCAGCCAATCGATCGACAGAGCTAACTATGGCTACACCTTC; CDR3aa: CASSQSIDRANYGYTF
v_gene: TRBV6-2/TRBV6-3; abundance: .; d_gene: .; j_gene: TRBJ2-3; CDR3nt: TGTGCCAGCAGTTACGGGGGGACAGACAGCACAGATACGCAGTATTTT; CDR3aa: CASSYGGTDSTDTQYF
v_gene: TRBV27; abundance: many; d_gene: .; j_gene: TRBJ2-7; CDR3nt: TGTGCCAGCAGTTATCCGGGCGACTACGAGCAGTACTTC; CDR3aa: CASSYPGDYEQYF
v_gene: TRBV7-6; abundance: .; d_gene: .; j_gene: TRBJ2-7; CDR3nt: TGTGCCAGCAGCTGGGTAGCCGGCGACGAGCAGTACTTC; CDR3aa: CASSWVAGDEQYF
v_gene: TRBV20-1; abundance: .; d_gene: .; j_gene: TRBJ2-5; CDR3nt: TGCAGTGCCCCAAGGCGGGGGCCCCGGGAGACCCAGTACTTC; CDR3aa: CSAPRRGPRETQYF
v_gene: TRBV10-3; abundance: .; d_gene: TRBD2; j_gene: TRBJ2-3; CDR3nt: TGTGCCATGAAAGCGGGAGGGGGTTCAGGAGATACGCAGTATTTT; CDR3aa: CAMKAGGGSGDTQYF
v_gene: TRBV6-5; abundance: few; d_gene: .; j_gene: TRBJ2-1; CDR3nt: TGTGCCAGCACCACCAGGGGGGCGAAGCAGTTCTTC; CDR3aa: CASTTRGAKQFF
v_gene: TRBV7-2; abundance: .; d_gene: .; j_gene: TRBJ2-2; CDR3nt: TGTGCCAGCAGCTTGTACCCCGGGGAGCTGTTTTTT; CDR3aa: CASSLYPGELFF
v_gene: TRBV19; abundance: .; d_gene: TRBD1; j_gene: TRBJ1-1; CDR3nt: TGTGCCAGTACCTCGACAGGGCGGATGAACACTGAAGCTTTCTTT; CDR3aa: CASTSTGRMNTEAFF
v_gene: TRBV7-2; abundance: many; d_gene: .; j_gene: TRBJ2-1; CDR3nt: TGTGCCAGCAGATGGGCAGTCTCCTACAATGAGCAGTTCTTC; CDR3aa: CASRWAVSYNEQFF
v_gene: TRBV3-1; abundance: many; d_gene: .; j_gene: TRBJ2-1; CDR3nt: TGTGCCAGCAGCCAATTCAATGAGCAGTTCTTC; CDR3aa: CASSQFNEQFF
v_gene: TRBV7-6; abundance: few; d_gene: .; j_gene: TRBJ2-5; CDR3nt: TGTGCCAGCAGCTTACCAGCAGGAGAGGTAGAGACCCAGTACTTC; CDR3aa: CASSLPAGEVETQYF
v_gene: TRBV20-1; abundance: .; d_gene: TRBD2; j_gene: TRBJ2-5; CDR3nt: TGCAGTGCTAGATCTCCCGGGGGGATAGGGACCCAGTACTTC; CDR3aa: CSARSPGGIGTQYF